This T cell receptor (beta chain) came from a study of T cell responses to AZD1222 COVID-19 vaccine. Turning to this clone: Antigen specificity is unknown.

CDR1 and CDR2 from the germline V gene are SGHVS and FQNEAQ. The CDR3 contains 15 residues. V trimming: 5 bases; J trimming: 2 bases; junction bases outside the gene matches: 5. The repertoire was sequenced with immunoSEQ multiplex PCR; TCRdb's copy has only in-frame clones and lacks some. The sample has more than 150,000 clones, 90% to 95% seen once. Findings and limits, study-wide: The span of vaccine-associated CD4 TCRs extended across spike, with dominance at 160-218 and 743-854. Seropositive AZD1222 recipients at baseline numbered only five or six. White British people made up most donors, females outnumbered males, and clonal diversity was possibly underestimated.

The source is an adult who received the AZD1222 COVID-19 vaccine. Sequenced here: peripheral blood, sampled 28 days after the second AZD1222 dose. This chain links TRBV7-8 with TRBJ2-3, with 9 positions matching TRBD1. The CDR3 sequence: CASSPWTGDTDTQYF. The CDR3 DNA is TGTGCCAGCAGCCCTTGGACAGGGGACACAGATACGCAGTATTTT.